Reported below is one T cell receptor (beta chain). Each diagnosis was determined on the basis of clinical symptoms, serum thyroxine, TRAb, thyroid ultrasound and orbital computed tomography. TCR beta CDR3 amplification used RNA transcripts. HTBI primers were used in a first-round RT-PCR, which preceded a second-round multiplex PCR. TCRdb fed the multiplex PCR reads into MiXCR, producing one record per CDR3 protein. The sample carries 400,000 to 450,000 distinct CDR3 sequences, under 25% recorded once. The data derive from a study of Graves' ophthalmopathy and Graves' hyperthyroidism. Study in general: Sampling took place at initial diagnosis, with peripheral blood obtained before any treatment.

CDR1 is LNHDA and CDR2 is SQIVND in the germline V gene (reference sequence). V lost 9 bases to trimming and J lost 4 bases, with 21 bases between them. The CDR3 runs to 15 residues. The clonotype comes from a woman aged 18-35 years with stable Graves' hyperthyroidism. The sequenced sample consisted of peripheral blood. The chain carries TRBV19 and TRBJ2-5, with D possibly TRBD2 on 6 matching bases. CDR3 DNA: TGTGCCAGCAGCTCCCCGCGGCAGCGGGTAGAGACCCAGTACTTC. The encoded protein is CASSSPRQRVETQYF.